This T cell receptor beta chain was sequenced for a study of cytomegalovirus exposure and HLA in healthy donors. This clone was observed a handful of times. Its cognate antigen is unknown. PCR primers comprised 60 Vbeta and 13 Jbeta primers. The method was immunoSEQ multiplex PCR; TCRdb's version includes in-frame clones alone and lacks a portion of them. The table lists over 150,000 clones, approximately 80% of them singletons, with 2.4% in the top ten. Study-level findings and limits: The likely explanation for a cluster of highly shared sequence variants was sequencing artifact. There were three CMV-associated chains whose specificity for CMV antigens was confirmed in vitro.

The length of the CDR3 is 15 residues. Germline CDR1 reads SGHAT; CDR2 reads FQNNGV. Trimming shortened V by 4 bases and J by 6 bases, and 17 bases separated the two germline ends. The clonotype comes from a male donor in good health and CMV-seronegative. The sequenced sample consisted of PBMCs. The V call is TRBV11-2, the J call TRBJ2-3; perhaps TRBD2 as D (6 bases). The CDR3 DNA follows: TGTGCCAGCAGCTGGATATGGGGTGGGAGGGATACGCAGTATTTT. Its protein product is CASSWIWGGRDTQYF.